This is a list of T cell receptor beta chains from one sample in a study of beta chain features in type 1 diabetes. The method was immunoSEQ multiplex PCR; TCRdb's version includes in-frame clones alone and lacks a portion of them. The sample has about 360,000 clones, approximately 12% seen once. Sequencing used naive CD4+ T cells from blood. The receptors stem from a man between 18 and 35 years old in good health. CDR3s include the opening cysteine and the closing phenylalanine or tryptophan. D genes are given only for firm matches. Rows give clone size only sometimes, using once, few, many, or a class for an expanded clone.

d_gene,v_gene,abundance,j_gene,CDR3nt,CDR3aa
TRBD1,TRBV7-9,.,TRBJ2-4,TGTGCCAGCAGCTCGACGCAGGGGGCTGCCAAAAACATTCAGTACTTC,CASSSTQGAAKNIQYF
TRBD2,TRBV9,few,TRBJ2-7,TGTGCCAGCAGCGAACGGGGAGGGAGCTCCTACGAGCAGTACTTC,CASSERGGSSYEQYF
TRBD1,TRBV19,.,TRBJ1-1,TGTGCCTTAGTATGGGACAGGGCCGCCTTTGAAGCTTTCTTT,CALVWDRAAFEAFF
TRBD2,TRBV30,few,TRBJ2-1,TGTGCCTGGAGTCAATACTTAGCGGGAGGGGGCAATGAGCAGTTCTTC,CAWSQYLAGGGNEQFF
.,TRBV9,.,TRBJ2-1,TGTGCCAGCAGCGTAGGCCAGGGGCGCTTAAATGAGCAGTTCTTC,CASSVGQGRLNEQFF
.,TRBV9,.,TRBJ2-3,TGTGCCAGCAGCGTAGTGACAGAGGCAGATACGCAGTATTTT,CASSVVTEADTQYF
TRBD1,TRBV19,.,TRBJ2-7,TGTGCCAGTAGTCCGACCTGGGGACAGGGGATCTACGAGCAGTACTTC,CASSPTWGQGIYEQYF
.,TRBV7-9,few,TRBJ2-1,TGTGCCAGCAGCTTAGGCAAGGTGAGCGGATACAATGAGCAGTTCTTC,CASSLGKVSGYNEQFF
.,TRBV4-2,few,TRBJ1-2,TGTGCCAGCAGCCAAGGATTTTCTGGCCATAACTATGGCTACACCTTC,CASSQGFSGHNYGYTF
.,TRBV5-4,few,TRBJ2-7,TGTGCCAGCAGGAACATGGGGGGTTTCTACGAGCAGTACTTC,CASRNMGGFYEQYF
.,TRBV30,few,TRBJ1-1,TGTGCCTGGAGTGTACCGTTTCGGGGGAACACTGAAGCTTTCTTT,CAWSVPFRGNTEAFF
TRBD1,TRBV15,.,TRBJ1-5,TGTGCCACCAGCAGCCGACAGGGGAATCAGCCCCAGCATTTT,CATSSRQGNQPQHF
TRBD2,TRBV18,few,TRBJ2-1,TGTGCCAGCTCACCCCGGGAGGGGTACAATGAGCAGTTCTTC,CASSPREGYNEQFF
.,TRBV28,.,TRBJ2-5,TGTGCCAGCAGTCCACCACGGGGTATGGAGACCCAGTACTTC,CASSPPRGMETQYF
TRBD1,TRBV4-3,once,TRBJ1-3,TGCGCCAGCAGCCTAGGGGACAGCCAGTCTGGAAACACCATATATTTT,CASSLGDSQSGNTIYF
TRBD2,TRBV6-5,.,TRBJ2-5,TGTGCCAGCAGTCAAGGACTAGCGGAGACCCAGTACTTC,CASSQGLAETQYF
.,TRBV7-8,.,TRBJ2-5,TGTGCCAGCAGCTTTGTCGGAGGGACCCAGTACTTC,CASSFVGGTQYF
TRBD2,TRBV18,.,TRBJ2-3,TGTGCCAGCTCACCACTGAGCGGCGGGAGTCCAGATACGCAGTATTTT,CASSPLSGGSPDTQYF
TRBD1,TRBV5-6,few,TRBJ1-5,TGTGCCAGCAGCCGTGAGGGGGCTCAGCCCCAGCATTTT,CASSREGAQPQHF
.,TRBV6-1,few,TRBJ2-7,TGTGCCAGCAGTGAAGCGGGGGCGGACGAGCAGTACTTC,CASSEAGADEQYF
.,TRBV6-5,.,TRBJ1-2,TGTGCCAGCAGTGAAGAGGTAGCTTATGTTGGCTACACCTTC,CASSEEVAYVGYTF
.,TRBV30,.,TRBJ2-1,TGTGCCTGGAGTGTATTTAGCGCCGAGCAGTTCTTC,CAWSVFSAEQFF
.,TRBV7-2,few,TRBJ2-5,TGTGCCAGCAGCTTAAAAAGGGGGAGAGACCCGATAACCCAGTACTTC,CASSLKRGRDPITQYF
.,TRBV28,.,TRBJ1-1,TGTGCCAGCAGGAGAGGGGAGGTGAACACTGAAGCTTTCTTT,CASRRGEVNTEAFF
TRBD1,TRBV9,.,TRBJ2-3,TGTGCCAGCAGCGAGTGGGACAGGAGTAGCACAGATACGCAGTATTTT,CASSEWDRSSTDTQYF
TRBD2,TRBV5-4,.,TRBJ2-7,TGTGCCAGCAGCTCTATAGCGGGAGGGAGGAACGAGCAGTACTTC,CASSSIAGGRNEQYF